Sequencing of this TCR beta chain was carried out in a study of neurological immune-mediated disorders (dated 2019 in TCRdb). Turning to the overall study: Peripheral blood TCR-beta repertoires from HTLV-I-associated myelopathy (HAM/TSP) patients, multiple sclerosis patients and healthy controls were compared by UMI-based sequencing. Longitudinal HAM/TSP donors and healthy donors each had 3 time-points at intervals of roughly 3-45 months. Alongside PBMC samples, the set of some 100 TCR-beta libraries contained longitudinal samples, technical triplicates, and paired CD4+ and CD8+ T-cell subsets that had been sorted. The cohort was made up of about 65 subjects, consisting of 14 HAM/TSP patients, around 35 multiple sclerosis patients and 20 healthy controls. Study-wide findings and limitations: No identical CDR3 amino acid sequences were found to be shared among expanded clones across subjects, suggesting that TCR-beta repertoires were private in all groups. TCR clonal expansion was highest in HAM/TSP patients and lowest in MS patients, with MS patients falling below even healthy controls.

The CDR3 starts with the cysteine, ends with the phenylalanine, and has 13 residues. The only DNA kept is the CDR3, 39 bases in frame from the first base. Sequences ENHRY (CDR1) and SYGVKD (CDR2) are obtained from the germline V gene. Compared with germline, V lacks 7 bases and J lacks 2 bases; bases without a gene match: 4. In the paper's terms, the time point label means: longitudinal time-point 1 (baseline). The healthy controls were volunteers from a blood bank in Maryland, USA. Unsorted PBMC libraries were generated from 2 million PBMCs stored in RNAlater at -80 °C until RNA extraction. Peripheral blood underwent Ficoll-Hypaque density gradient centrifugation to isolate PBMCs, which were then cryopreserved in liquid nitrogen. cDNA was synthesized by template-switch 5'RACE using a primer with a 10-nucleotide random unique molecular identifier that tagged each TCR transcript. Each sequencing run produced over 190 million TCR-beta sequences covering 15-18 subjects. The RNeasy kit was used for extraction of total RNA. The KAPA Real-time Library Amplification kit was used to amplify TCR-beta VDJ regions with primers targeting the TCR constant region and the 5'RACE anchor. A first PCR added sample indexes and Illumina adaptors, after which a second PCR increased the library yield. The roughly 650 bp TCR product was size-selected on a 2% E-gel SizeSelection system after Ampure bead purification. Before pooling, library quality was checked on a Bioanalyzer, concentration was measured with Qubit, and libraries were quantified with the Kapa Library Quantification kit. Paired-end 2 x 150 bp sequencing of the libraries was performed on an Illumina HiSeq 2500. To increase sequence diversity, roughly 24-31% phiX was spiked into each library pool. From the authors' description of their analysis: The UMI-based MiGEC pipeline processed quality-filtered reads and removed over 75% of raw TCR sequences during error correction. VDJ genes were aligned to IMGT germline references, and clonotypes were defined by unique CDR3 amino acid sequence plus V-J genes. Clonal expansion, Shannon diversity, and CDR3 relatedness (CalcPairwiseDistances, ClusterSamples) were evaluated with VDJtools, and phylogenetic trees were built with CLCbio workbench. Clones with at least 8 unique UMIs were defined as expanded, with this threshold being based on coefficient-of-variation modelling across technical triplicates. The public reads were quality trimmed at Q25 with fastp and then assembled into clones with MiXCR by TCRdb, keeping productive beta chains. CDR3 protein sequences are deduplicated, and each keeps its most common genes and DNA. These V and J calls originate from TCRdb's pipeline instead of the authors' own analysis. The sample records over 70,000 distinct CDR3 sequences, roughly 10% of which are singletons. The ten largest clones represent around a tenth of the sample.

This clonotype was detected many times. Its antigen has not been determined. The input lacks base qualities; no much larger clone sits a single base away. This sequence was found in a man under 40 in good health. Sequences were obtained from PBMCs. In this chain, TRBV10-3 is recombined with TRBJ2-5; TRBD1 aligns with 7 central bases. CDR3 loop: CAITTGEQETQYF. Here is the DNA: TGTGCCATCACCACAGGGGAGCAAGAGACCCAGTACTTC.